A single sample is the source of the 10 T cell receptor beta chains below, sequenced in a study of blood T cells in healthy people across ages. Primed by a sample-barcoded 5' primer and a J-beta primer mix, a second PCR proceeded for 7 to 11 cycles. TCRdb reprocessed the 5' RACE reads via MiXCR and lists one record per CDR3 protein. Among some 1.5 million distinct CDR3 sequences listed, 35% to 45% were seen once. Sample: blood. The receptors were gathered from a young woman in good health.

This clonotype was counted a few times. J is TRBJ2-1 and V is TRBV12-3 or TRBV12-4; 14 nucleotides match TRBD2. Losses at the gene ends were 5 bases for V and 8 bases for J; bases not matched to a gene: 11. CDR3 length: 17 amino acids. CDR3 bases: TGTGCCAGCAGTCGACTAGCGGGAGGGCCGATTTTCCATGAGCAGTTCTTC. It specifies CASSRLAGGPIFHEQFF.

The rearrangement joins TRBV7-3 to TRBJ2-4; the D is unclear. The CDR3 covers 14 residues. Trimming shortened V by 2 bases and J by 8 bases, and 13 bases separated the two germline ends. Germline V gene data show CDR1 as SGHTA and CDR2 as FQGTGA. CDR3 DNA sequence: TGTGCCAGCAGCTTAGCGGCACGAGAGGACATTCAGTACTTC. This sequence encodes CASSLAAREDIQYF.

This clonotype was counted a few times. The chain couples TRBV2 to TRBJ2-7, with D possibly being TRBD1 or TRBD2 (5 bases each). The tail of the sequence fits TRBJ2-5 better, so the J call may be wrong. The V gene's germline CDR1 is SNHLY and CDR2 FYNNEI. The CDR3 length is 12 residues. DNA of the CDR3: TGTGCCACCGGGACGGACGAAGAGACCCAGTACTTC. Protein sequence: CATGTDEETQYF.

This clonotype was detected a few times. The chain has TRBV7-8 and TRBJ2-5, with D possibly matching TRBD1 (5 bases). The CDR3 consists of 15 residues. Germline V gene data show CDR1 as SGHVS and CDR2 as FQNEAQ. V lost 6 bases and J lost 0, with 14 bases in between. The CDR3 nucleotides read TGTGCCAGCAGATTTAGGGGTACACACCAAGAGACCCAGTACTTC. Protein product: CASRFRGTHQETQYF.

The rearrangement joins TRBV28 to TRBJ2-1; the D gene is possibly TRBD1 (6 bases). This CDR3 spans 12 amino acids. Germline loops: CDR1 MDHEN, CDR2 SYDVKM. CDR3 sequence: CGSQGPYNEQFF. The CDR3 DNA reads as TGTGGCTCACAGGGTCCCTACAATGAGCAGTTCTTC.

The chain recombines TRBV11-1 with TRBJ2-2; a weak D match, TRBD1 (6 bases). Trimming cost V 5 bases and J 1 base, with 17 bases left between them. Germline V gene sequence: CDR1 SGHAT, CDR2 FQDESV (reference sequence). The CDR3 extends over 17 amino acids. For the CDR3, the DNA is TGTGCCAGCAGCCCCAGGGGCAGGGCGAAGAACACCGGGGAGCTGTTTTTT. This sequence encodes CASSPRGRAKNTGELFF.

This clonotype has ten or more counts. This sequence joins TRBV20-1 and TRBJ2-1; 9 bases line up with TRBD1. Germline V lookup: CDR1 DFQATT, CDR2 SNEGSKA (reference sequence). This CDR3 has 18 amino acids. The junction had 14 bases not matched to a gene; V was cut back by 5 bases and J by 0 bases. The CDR3 reads CSAPRDRELASSYNEQFF. The CDR3 bases are TGCAGTGCTCCTCGGGACAGGGAATTGGCGAGCTCCTACAATGAGCAGTTCTTC.

V usage is TRBV20-1 and J usage is TRBJ1-6; D is perhaps TRBD1 (6 bases). This CDR3 has 17 residues. Trimming removed 0 bases from V and 7 bases from J, with 19 bases in between. The germline CDR1 and CDR2 sequences are DFQATT and SNEGSKA (reference sequence). The CDR3 sequence is CSARDPTGPRSNSPLHF. CDR3 coding DNA: TGCAGTGCTAGAGATCCTACAGGGCCGCGAAGCAATTCACCCCTCCACTTT.

The chain links TRBV5-5 to TRBJ2-2; the match to TRBD1 covers 8 bases. The V gene end was trimmed by 4 bases and the J gene end by 7 bases; junction bases not matched to a gene: 9. This CDR3 comprises 15 residues. Germline V gives CDR1 SGHKS, CDR2 YYEKEE (reference sequence). The CDR3 DNA sequence: TGTGCCAGCAGCCATACCACAGGGGGAATCGGGGAGCTGTTTTTT. The encoded protein is CASSHTTGGIGELFF.

This clonotype was detected only a few times. J is TRBJ1-6 and V is TRBV7-2; no clear D gene. CDR3 length equals 13 residues. Germline V gene sequence: CDR1 SGHTA, CDR2 FQGNSA. V shed 1 base and J shed 9 bases, with 7 bases lying between them. CDR3 in DNA: TGTGCCAGCAGCTTAGTGAAGTCTTCACCCCTCCACTTT. The encoded protein is CASSLVKSSPLHF.